This T cell receptor (beta chain) was captured in a study of blood T cell repertoires in COVID-19. The CDR3 has 17 amino acids. Unmatched junction bases numbered 8, after V lost 5 bases and J lost 0 bases. Per the germline V gene, CDR1 is SGHTA and CDR2 is FQGNSA. The method was immunoSEQ multiplex PCR; TCRdb's version includes in-frame clones alone and lacks a portion of them. The sample holds some 47,000 clones; 80% to 90% are singletons and the top ten take 2.5% to 3%. In its sample, this clone was seen a few times. Sequencing was carried out using peripheral blood. V and J are TRBV7-2 and TRBJ1-2; 11 bases are a match to TRBD1. This receptor was identified in an elderly woman with acute or convalescent COVID-19. The DNA for the CDR3 is TGTGCCAGCAGCCTTTGGACAGGGGGCCATACTAACTATGGCTACACCTTC. It is translated as CASSLWTGGHTNYGYTF.